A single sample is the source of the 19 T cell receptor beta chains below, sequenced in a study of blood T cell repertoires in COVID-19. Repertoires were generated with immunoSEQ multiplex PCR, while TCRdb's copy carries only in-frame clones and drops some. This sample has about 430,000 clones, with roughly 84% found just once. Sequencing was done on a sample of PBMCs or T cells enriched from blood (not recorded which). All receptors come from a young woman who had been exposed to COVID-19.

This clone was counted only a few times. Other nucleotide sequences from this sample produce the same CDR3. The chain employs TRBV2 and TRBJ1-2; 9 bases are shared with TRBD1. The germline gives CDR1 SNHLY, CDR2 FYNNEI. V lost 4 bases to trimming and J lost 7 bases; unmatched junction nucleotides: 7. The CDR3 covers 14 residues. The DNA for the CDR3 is TGTGCCAGCAGTGTAAGGGGACAGGGTGGTGGCTACACCTTC. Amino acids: CASSVRGQGGGYTF.

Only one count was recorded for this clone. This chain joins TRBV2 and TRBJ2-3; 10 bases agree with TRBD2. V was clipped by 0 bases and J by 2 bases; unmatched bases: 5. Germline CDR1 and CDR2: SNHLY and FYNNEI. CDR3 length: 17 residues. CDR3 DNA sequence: TGTGCCAGCAGTGAAGCAATAGCGGGAGGTGTCACAGATACGCAGTATTTT. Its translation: CASSEAIAGGVTDTQYF.

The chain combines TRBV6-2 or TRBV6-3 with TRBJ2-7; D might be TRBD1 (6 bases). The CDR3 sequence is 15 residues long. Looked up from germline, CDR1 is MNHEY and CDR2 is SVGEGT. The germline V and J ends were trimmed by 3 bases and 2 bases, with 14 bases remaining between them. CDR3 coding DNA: TGTGCCAGCAGTTATTGGGCAGGGGATCCCTACGAGCAGTACTTC. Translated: CASSYWAGDPYEQYF.

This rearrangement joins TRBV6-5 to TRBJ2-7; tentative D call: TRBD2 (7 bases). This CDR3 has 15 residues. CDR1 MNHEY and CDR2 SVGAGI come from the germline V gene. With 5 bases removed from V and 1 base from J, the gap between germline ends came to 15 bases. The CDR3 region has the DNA TGTGCCAGCAGTCCGGACAGCGGGACATCCTACGAGCAGTACTTC. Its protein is CASSPDSGTSYEQYF.

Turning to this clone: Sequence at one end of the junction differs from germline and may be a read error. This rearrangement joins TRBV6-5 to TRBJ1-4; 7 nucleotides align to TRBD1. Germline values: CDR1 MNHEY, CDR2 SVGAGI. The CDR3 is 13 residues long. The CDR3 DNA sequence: TGTGCCAGCAATAACCTCCTGACAGGGCCTCCCCTTTTT. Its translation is CASNNLLTGPPLF.

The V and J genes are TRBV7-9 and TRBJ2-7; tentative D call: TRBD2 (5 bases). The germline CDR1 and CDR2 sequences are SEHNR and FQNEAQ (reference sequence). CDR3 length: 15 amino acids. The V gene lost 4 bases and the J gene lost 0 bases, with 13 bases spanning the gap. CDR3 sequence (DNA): TGTGCCAGCAGCTCCCCTCGGGGAAGCTCCTACGAGCAGTACTTC. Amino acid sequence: CASSSPRGSSYEQYF.

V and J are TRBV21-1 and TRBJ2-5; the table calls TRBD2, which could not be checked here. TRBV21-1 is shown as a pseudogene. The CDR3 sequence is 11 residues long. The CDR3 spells CASSPVRTQYF. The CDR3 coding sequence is TGTGCCAGCAGCCCTGTGCGGACCCAGTACTTC.

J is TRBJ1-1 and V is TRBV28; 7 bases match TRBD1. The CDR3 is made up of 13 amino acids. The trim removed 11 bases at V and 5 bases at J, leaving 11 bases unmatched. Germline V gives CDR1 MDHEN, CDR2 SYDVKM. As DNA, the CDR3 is TGTGCCTACGGCCCGACAGGGAGGACTGAAGCTTTCTTT. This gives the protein CAYGPTGRTEAFF.

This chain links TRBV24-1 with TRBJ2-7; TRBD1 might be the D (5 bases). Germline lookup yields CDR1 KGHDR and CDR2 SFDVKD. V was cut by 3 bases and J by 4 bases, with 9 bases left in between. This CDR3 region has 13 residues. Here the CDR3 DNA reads TGTGCCACCAGTGATCCGAACAGGTACGAGCAGTACTTC. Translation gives CATSDPNRYEQYF.

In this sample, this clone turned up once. The CDR3 region is CASSGGQGLGNTIYF. DNA of the CDR3: TGTGCCAGCAGCGGGGGACAGGGTCTTGGAAACACCATATATTTT. The genes are TRBV9 and TRBJ1-3; 9 bases align to TRBD1. Germline trimming cut 3 bases from V and 3 bases from J; bases unmatched to any gene: 4. This CDR3 has 15 residues. Per the germline V gene, CDR1 is SGDLS and CDR2 is YYNGEE.

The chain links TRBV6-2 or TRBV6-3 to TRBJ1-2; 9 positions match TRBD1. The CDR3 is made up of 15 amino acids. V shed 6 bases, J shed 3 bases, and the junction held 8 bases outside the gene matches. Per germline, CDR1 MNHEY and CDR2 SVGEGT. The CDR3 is CASSQPGQGHYGYTF. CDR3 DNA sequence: TGTGCCAGCAGCCAACCGGGACAGGGCCACTATGGCTACACCTTC.

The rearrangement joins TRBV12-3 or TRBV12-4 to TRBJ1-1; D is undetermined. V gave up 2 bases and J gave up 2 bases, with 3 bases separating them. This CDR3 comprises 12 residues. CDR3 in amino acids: CASSLLNTEAFF. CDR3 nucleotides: TGTGCCAGCAGTTTATTAAACACTGAAGCTTTCTTT.

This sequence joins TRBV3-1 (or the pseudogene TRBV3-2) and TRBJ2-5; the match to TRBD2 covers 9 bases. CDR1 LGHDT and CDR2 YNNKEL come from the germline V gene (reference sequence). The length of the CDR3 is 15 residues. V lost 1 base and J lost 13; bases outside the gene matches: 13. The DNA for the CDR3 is TGTGCCAGCAGCCAAGGGGTAGCGGGGGCCCAATCACGGTACTTC. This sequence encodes CASSQGVAGAQSRYF.

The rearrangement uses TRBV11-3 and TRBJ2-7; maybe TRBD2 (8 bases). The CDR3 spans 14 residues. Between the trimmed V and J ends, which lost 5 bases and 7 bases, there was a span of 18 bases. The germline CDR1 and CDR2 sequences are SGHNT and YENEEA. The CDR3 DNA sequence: TGTGCCAGCAGCCAGGGGGGAGCGGGAGTTGAGCAGTACTTC. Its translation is CASSQGGAGVEQYF. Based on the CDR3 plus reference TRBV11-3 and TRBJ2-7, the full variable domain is EAGVVQSPRYKIIEKKQPVAFWCNPISGHNTLYWYLQNLGQGPELLIRYENEEAVDDSQLPKDRFSAERLKGVDSTLKIQPAELGDSAVYLCASSQGGAGVEQYFGPGTRLTVT.

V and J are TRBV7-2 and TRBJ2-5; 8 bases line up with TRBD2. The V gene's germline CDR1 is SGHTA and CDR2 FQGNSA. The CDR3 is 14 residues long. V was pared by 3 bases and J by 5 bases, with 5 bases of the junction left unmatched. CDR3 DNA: TGTGCCAGCAGCTTTCGGGAGGGCGGGGAGACCCAGTACTTC. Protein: CASSFREGGETQYF. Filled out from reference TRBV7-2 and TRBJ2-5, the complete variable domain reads GAGVSQSPSNKVTEKGKDVELRCDPISGHTALYWYRQSLGQGLEFLIYFQGNSAPDKSGLPSDRFSAERTGGSVSTLTIQRTQQEDSAVYLCASSFREGGETQYFGPGTRLLVL.

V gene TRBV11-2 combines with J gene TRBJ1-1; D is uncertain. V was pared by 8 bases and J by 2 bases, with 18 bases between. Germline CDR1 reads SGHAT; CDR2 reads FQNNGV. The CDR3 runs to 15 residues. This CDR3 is CASDPRGGENTEAFF. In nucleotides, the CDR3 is TGTGCCAGCGACCCTCGTGGAGGAGAAAACACTGAAGCTTTCTTT.

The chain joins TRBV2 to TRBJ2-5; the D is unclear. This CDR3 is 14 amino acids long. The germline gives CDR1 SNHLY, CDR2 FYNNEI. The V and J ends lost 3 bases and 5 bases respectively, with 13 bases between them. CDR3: CASSDSLNTETQYF. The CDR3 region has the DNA TGTGCCAGCAGTGACAGTCTCAACACGGAGACCCAGTACTTC.

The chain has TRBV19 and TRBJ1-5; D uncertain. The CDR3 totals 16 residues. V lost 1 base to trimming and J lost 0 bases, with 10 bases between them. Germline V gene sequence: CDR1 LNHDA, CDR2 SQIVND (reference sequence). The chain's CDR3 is CASSIARSYSNQPQHF. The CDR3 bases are TGTGCCAGTAGTATAGCCCGGTCCTATAGCAATCAGCCCCAGCATTTT.

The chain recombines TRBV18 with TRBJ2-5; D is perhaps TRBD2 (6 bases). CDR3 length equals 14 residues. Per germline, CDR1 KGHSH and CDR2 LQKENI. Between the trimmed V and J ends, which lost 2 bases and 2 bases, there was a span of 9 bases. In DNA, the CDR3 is TGTGCCAGCTCACCAGGAGGGATTCAAGAGACCCAGTACTTC. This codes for CASSPGGIQETQYF.